Each of the 32 T cell receptor beta chains below was sequenced from the same sample in a study of patients and donors after allogeneic stem cell transplantation. A single record per CDR3 protein comes from TCRdb applying MiXCR to the RT-PCR reads. Of about 960,000 distinct CDR3 sequences listed, over 15% are singletons. Source material: blood, either unsorted or a sorted T cell fraction (not recorded which). All receptors derive from a human donor who was either an allogeneic HSCT recipient or a stem cell or donor lymphocyte infusion donor (not recorded which). It is not recorded whose cells these are; they may come from a transplant donor.

This clonotype was counted a few times. The chain carries TRBV2 and TRBJ1-5; tentatively, D is TRBD1 (5 bases). Trimming left V 4 bases short and J 6 bases short, with 13 bases between. The CDR3 covers 14 residues. CDR1 is SNHLY and CDR2 is FYNNEI in the germline V gene. CDR3 in amino acids: CASSADTKFQPQHF. The CDR3 DNA reads TGTGCCAGCAGTGCGGACACCAAATTTCAGCCCCAGCATTTT.

The sample holds one count of this clonotype. Here the CDR3 reads CSASPGQSTYEQYF. The CDR3 region has the DNA TGCAGTGCGTCCCCGGGACAGTCGACCTACGAGCAGTACTTC. The chain has TRBV20-1 and TRBJ2-7, with 7 bases lining up with TRBD1. The CDR3 spans 14 residues. The germline V gene has CDR1 DFQATT and CDR2 SNEGSKA (reference sequence). The V gene end was trimmed by 6 bases and the J gene end by 2 bases; junction bases not matched to a gene: 10.

This clonotype showed up many times. An end of the junction differs from the germline gene, which may be a read error. This chain joins TRBV5-1 and TRBJ1-1; D is unresolved. The CDR3 sequence is 13 residues long. From germline, CDR1 is SGHRS and CDR2 YFSETQ. The CDR3 region is CASSLAWDTEAFF. Written as DNA, the CDR3 is TGTGCCAGCAGCTTAGCATGGGACACTGAAGCTTTCTTT.

V usage is TRBV20-1 and J usage is TRBJ2-3, with a weak D call TRBD2 (5 bases). CDR1 DFQATT and CDR2 SNEGSKA come from the germline V gene (reference sequence). V gave up 3 bases and J gave up 0 bases, with 16 bases separating them. This CDR3 has 16 amino acids. This chain's CDR3 is CSARPLIGGSTDTQYF. In nucleotides, the CDR3 is TGCAGTGCTAGGCCCCTTATCGGCGGGAGCACAGATACGCAGTATTTT.

The chain couples TRBV5-6 to TRBJ2-4; TRBD1 matches 8 bases. The V gene's germline CDR1 is SGHDT and CDR2 YYEEEE. The CDR3 loop spans 15 amino acids. After removal of 0 bases from V and 6 bases from J, the junction contained 5 bases not matched to a gene. The CDR3 coding sequence is TGTGCCAGCAGCTTGGCGGACAGGGAGAGAAACATTCAGTACTTC. The encoded protein is CASSLADRERNIQYF.

Many counts were recorded for this clonotype. The rearrangement joins TRBV12-3 or TRBV12-4 to TRBJ1-1; no reliable D call. The ends were cut back, 6 bases at V and 9 bases at J, with 14 bases in the middle. The CDR3 spans 12 residues. For the CDR3, the DNA is TGTGCCAGCAGCCGGTCATCCCTTCAAGCTTTCTTT. This translates into CASSRSSLQAFF.

This clonotype was seen only a few times. The rearrangement joins TRBV7-2 to TRBJ2-1, with D possibly matching TRBD2 (5 bases). Trimming removed 1 base at V and 2 bases at J, with 12 bases between. CDR3 length: 16 residues. Germline V lookup: CDR1 SGHTA, CDR2 FQGNSA. CDR3 region: CASSLGSLGAYNEQFF. DNA for the CDR3: TGTGCCAGCAGCTTAGGATCCTTGGGAGCCTACAATGAGCAGTTCTTC.

The gene calls are TRBV6-2 or TRBV6-3 and TRBJ2-1; D remains ambiguous. The ends were cut back, 4 bases at V and 5 bases at J, with 6 bases in the middle. The CDR3 contains 12 residues. Germline values: CDR1 MNHEY, CDR2 SVGEGT. DNA for the CDR3: TGTGCCAGCAGTTGGAGAAACAATGAGCAGTTCTTC. Translation: CASSWRNNEQFF.

This clonotype appeared many times. The V call is TRBV4-3, the J call TRBJ2-7; D gene uncertain. Germline CDR1 LGHNA, CDR2 YSLEER. V gave up 0 bases and J gave up 5 bases, with 14 bases separating them. The CDR3 is made up of 15 amino acids. The CDR3 DNA sequence: TGCGCCAGCAGCCAAGAACTTTTGTCTGGCGACGAGCAGTACTTC. This translates into CASSQELLSGDEQYF.

This clonotype has just a few counts. The V and J genes are TRBV12-3 or TRBV12-4 and TRBJ1-1; TRBD1 agrees at 10 bases. V lost 4 bases, J lost 5 bases, and 4 bases stayed unmatched. The CDR3 has 14 residues. The CDR3 DNA follows: TGTGCCAGCAGTTCCGGGACAGGGGCGACTGAAGCTTTCTTT. This codes for CASSSGTGATEAFF.

This clonotype came up a few times. The chain employs TRBV7-9 and TRBJ2-7; TRBD1 matches at 9 bases. Germline CDR1 and CDR2: SEHNR and FQNEAQ (reference sequence). The CDR3 sequence is 15 residues long. V shed 2 bases and J 5 bases; nucleotides not matched to a gene: 7. The CDR3 sequence is CASSLPGQGGHEQYF. The CDR3 DNA follows: TGTGCCAGCAGCTTACCGGGACAGGGTGGCCACGAGCAGTACTTC.

V usage is TRBV20-1 and J usage is TRBJ1-4, with D uncertain. CDR1 and CDR2 from the germline V gene are DFQATT and SNEGSKA (reference sequence). The V and J ends lost 3 bases and 3 bases respectively, with 14 bases between them. This CDR3 comprises 15 residues. The CDR3 nucleotides read TGCAGTGCTAGTTCCTCGTCTAGGGCTAATGAAAAACTGTTTTTT. It is translated as CSASSSSRANEKLFF.

This clonotype was counted at least ten times. CDR3 protein: CASSYSGGDADTQYF. The CDR3 coding sequence is TGTGCCAGCAGTTACAGCGGGGGGGACGCAGATACGCAGTATTTT. The gene calls are TRBV6-2 or TRBV6-3 and TRBJ2-3; 10 bases are a match to TRBD2. The V segment lost 2 bases and the J segment 4 bases; nucleotides outside the gene matches: 3. This CDR3 region has 15 residues. The germline V gene has CDR1 MNHEY and CDR2 SVGEGT.

V and J are TRBV6-1 and TRBJ2-2; 13 bases align to TRBD2. CDR3 size: 17 residues. The germline gives CDR1 MNHNS, CDR2 SASEGT. J gave up 6 bases and V 6 bases, and 10 bases lay outside the gene matches. DNA of the CDR3: TGTGCCAGCAGAGGACTAGCGGGGGCCCTCCGACCCGGGGAGCTGTTTTTT. Its protein is CASRGLAGALRPGELFF.

This clonotype was counted a few times. The rearrangement links TRBV5-1 to TRBJ1-2, with D unclear. The CDR3 has 15 residues. CDR1 and CDR2 (germline): SGHRS, YFSETQ. The V gene lost 4 bases and the J gene lost 4 bases, with 17 bases spanning the gap. As DNA, the CDR3 is TGCGCCAGCAGCGACGATGTGACGGCTTCCTATGGCTACACCTTC. Its protein is CASSDDVTASYGYTF. The whole variable domain, filled in from reference TRBV5-1 and TRBJ1-2, reads KAGVTQTPRYLIKTRGQQVTLSCSPISGHRSVSWYQQTPGQGLQFLFEYFSETQRNKGNFPGRFSGRQFSNSRSEMNVSTLELGDSALYLCASSDDVTASYGYTFGSGTRLTVV.

The chain couples TRBV7-8 to TRBJ2-3, with 9 bases fitting TRBD2. The V gene end was trimmed by 5 bases and the J gene end by 15 bases; junction bases not matched to a gene: 12. Germline V gene sequence: CDR1 SGHVS, CDR2 FQNEAQ. This CDR3 spans 13 amino acids. The CDR3 loop is CASSLDLAGNYYF. CDR3 bases: TGTGCCAGCAGCCTGGACCTAGCGGGGAATTACTATTTT. The full variable domain, with the rest looked up from reference TRBV7-8 and TRBJ2-3, is GAGVSQSPRYKVAKRGQDVALRCDPISGHVSLFWYQQALGQGPEFLTYFQNEAQLDKSGLPSDRFFAERPEGSVSTLKIQRTQQEDSAVYLCASSLDLAGNYYFGPGTRLTVL.

This clonotype was counted between two and nine times. The V and J genes are TRBV20-1 and TRBJ1-2; TRBD1 might be the D (5 bases). Germline V lookup: CDR1 DFQATT, CDR2 SNEGSKA (reference sequence). V was pared by 8 bases and J by 2 bases, with 18 bases between. The length of the CDR3 is 14 residues. The CDR3 loop reads CSQLPGHPNYGYTF. CDR3 coding DNA: TGCAGTCAGCTACCGGGGCACCCAAACTATGGCTACACCTTC.

This clonotype was seen many times. The V gene is TRBV29-1, the J gene TRBJ1-2, with 9 bases that match TRBD1. The V segment lost 7 bases and the J segment 8 bases; nucleotides outside the gene matches: 11. In germline, CDR1 is SQVTM, CDR2 ANQGSEA. This CDR3 is built from 13 residues. CDR3 sequence: CSAGTGMVTGYTF. The DNA for the CDR3 is TGCAGCGCTGGGACAGGGATGGTTACCGGCTACACCTTC. The full variable domain, its missing parts supplied by reference TRBV29-1 and TRBJ1-2, is SAVISQKPSRDICQRGTSLTIQCQVDSQVTMMFWYRQQPGQSLTLIATANQGSEATYESGFVIDKFPISRPNLTFSTLTVSNMSPEDSSIYLCSAGTGMVTGYTFGSGTRLTVV.

This clonotype occurred many times. The chain employs TRBV6-2 or TRBV6-3 and TRBJ2-3, with 10 bases identical to TRBD2. The V and J ends lost 0 bases and 1 base, in that order; junction bases with no gene match: 1. CDR3 length: 16 residues. The germline CDR1 and CDR2 sequences are MNHEY and SVGEGT. CDR3 in DNA: TGTGCCAGCAGTTACTCAACTAGCGGGGGCACAGATACGCAGTATTTT. Its translation: CASSYSTSGGTDTQYF.

Ten or more counts support this clonotype. The DNA of the CDR3 is TGCAGCGTAGCCGGGAAGAACACTGAAGCTTTCTTT. It is translated as CSVAGKNTEAFF. The chain couples TRBV29-1 to TRBJ1-1, with D hard to call. Deletions cut 6 bases from V and 1 base from J, with 9 bases between. The germline V gene has CDR1 SQVTM and CDR2 ANQGSEA. This CDR3 has 12 amino acids. Full variable domain (missing parts from reference TRBV29-1 and TRBJ1-1): SAVISQKPSRDICQRGTSLTIQCQVDSQVTMMFWYRQQPGQSLTLIATANQGSEATYESGFVIDKFPISRPNLTFSTLTVSNMSPEDSSIYLCSVAGKNTEAFFGQGTRLTVV.

This clonotype was picked up a small number of times. The genes are TRBV7-9 and TRBJ2-1, with D maybe TRBD1 (5 bases). CDR3 length: 12 amino acids. Trimming stripped 5 bases from V and 9 bases from J, with 11 bases between. Germline V gene data show CDR1 as SEHNR and CDR2 as FQNEAQ (reference sequence). The CDR3 here is CASSPTALEQFF. The CDR3 DNA reads as TGTGCCAGCAGCCCGACAGCTCTTGAGCAGTTCTTC.

J is TRBJ1-1 and V is TRBV25-1; D might be TRBD1 (6 bases). The CDR3 length is 15 residues. The germline V gene encodes CDR1 MGHDK and CDR2 SYGVNS. V lost 4 bases, J lost 0 bases, and 12 bases lay in between. CDR3 amino acids: CASSATGTMNTEAFF. The CDR3 DNA reads as TGTGCCAGCAGTGCAACCGGGACAATGAACACTGAAGCTTTCTTT.

The genes are TRBV2 and TRBJ2-5; possible D gene TRBD2, 5 bases. Trimming pared 4 bases from V and 3 bases from J, leaving 9 bases between. From germline, CDR1 is SNHLY and CDR2 FYNNEI. CDR3 size: 13 residues. CDR3 in DNA: TGTGCCAGCAGTGCGATTAGCGAAGAGACCCAGTACTTC. Residues: CASSAISEETQYF.

This clonotype was seen only a few times. The chain employs TRBV11-3 and TRBJ2-3; 11 nucleotides agree with TRBD2. Germline trimming cut 0 bases from V and 6 bases from J; bases unmatched to any gene: 5. This CDR3 has 16 amino acids. Germline CDR1 and CDR2: SGHNT and YENEEA. Written as DNA, the CDR3 is TGTGCCAGCAGCTTAGATCTTGGGACTAGCGGTGATACGCAGTATTTT. It yields the protein CASSLDLGTSGDTQYF.

V and J are TRBV11-2 and TRBJ2-1; 10 bases match TRBD1. The J segment lost 6 bases and the V segment lost 1 base, leaving 12 bases of the junction unmatched. The germline CDR1 and CDR2 sequences are SGHAT and FQNNGV. The CDR3 consists of 18 residues. The CDR3 is CASSLGGRGTGAGNEQFF. CDR3 nucleotide sequence: TGTGCCAGCAGCTTAGGAGGTCGGGGGACAGGGGCAGGCAATGAGCAGTTCTTC.

This clonotype was seen ten or more times. V and J are TRBV12-3 or TRBV12-4 and TRBJ2-3, with D possibly TRBD1 on 6 matching bases. V lost 5 bases to trimming and J lost 3 bases, with 15 bases between them. The CDR3 loop spans 15 amino acids. The CDR3 protein is CASSPGQRRTDTQYF. Here the CDR3 DNA reads TGTGCCAGCAGTCCCGGACAGAGACGAACAGATACGCAGTATTTT.

This clonotype was counted between two and nine times. This chain links TRBV21-1 with TRBJ1-1. TRBV21-1 is reported as a pseudogene. This CDR3 comprises 13 residues. The CDR3 DNA follows: TGTGCCAGCAGCAATGGGTTGAACACTGAAGCTTTCTTT. The encoded protein is CASSNGLNTEAFF.

The genes are TRBV7-9 and TRBJ1-1; D perhaps matches TRBD1 (5 bases). V lost 1 base, J lost 3 bases, and 9 bases lay in between. Germline loops: CDR1 SEHNR, CDR2 FQNEAQ (reference sequence). The CDR3 is made up of 14 amino acids. Written as DNA, the CDR3 is TGTGCCAGCAGCTTAGGGGACCCGTACACTGAAGCTTTCTTT. Translated: CASSLGDPYTEAFF.

This chain joins TRBV6-5 and TRBJ2-7; D remains unclear. The CDR3 consists of 11 residues. With 2 bases removed from V and 9 bases from J, the gap between germline ends came to 8 bases. Germline assignment: CDR1 MNHEY and CDR2 SVGAGI. The DNA for the CDR3 is TGTGCCAGCAGTTACGGGCGGCTGCAGTACTTC. Amino acid sequence: CASSYGRLQYF.

The chain has TRBV20-1 and TRBJ2-3, with 8 positions matching TRBD2. Germline CDR1 DFQATT, CDR2 SNEGSKA (reference sequence). CDR3 size: 14 residues. V was clipped by 1 base and J by 4 bases; unmatched bases: 4. The DNA of the CDR3 is TGCAGTGCTAGAGCGCTAGCGGGCGCAGATACGCAGTATTTT. As protein: CSARALAGADTQYF.

This clonotype was detected a few times. This rearrangement joins TRBV4-1 to TRBJ2-1; 8 bases agree with TRBD1. The CDR3 runs to 15 residues. Per germline, CDR1 MGHRA and CDR2 YSYEKL. Trimming cost V 3 bases and J 6 bases; bases outside gene matches: 7. The CDR3 coding sequence is TGCGCCAGCAGCCACTTCGGACAGGGTGGCAATGAGCAGTTCTTC. Protein product: CASSHFGQGGNEQFF.

This clonotype was recorded a few times. This sequence joins TRBV12-3 or TRBV12-4 and TRBJ1-4; TRBD1 might be the D (5 bases). V was pared by 10 bases and J by 5 bases, with 23 bases between. The length of the CDR3 is 16 residues. The CDR3 reads CAINGLRGAKNEKLFF. The CDR3, as DNA: TGTGCCATTAATGGCTTGCGGGGCGCTAAAAATGAAAAACTGTTTTTT.